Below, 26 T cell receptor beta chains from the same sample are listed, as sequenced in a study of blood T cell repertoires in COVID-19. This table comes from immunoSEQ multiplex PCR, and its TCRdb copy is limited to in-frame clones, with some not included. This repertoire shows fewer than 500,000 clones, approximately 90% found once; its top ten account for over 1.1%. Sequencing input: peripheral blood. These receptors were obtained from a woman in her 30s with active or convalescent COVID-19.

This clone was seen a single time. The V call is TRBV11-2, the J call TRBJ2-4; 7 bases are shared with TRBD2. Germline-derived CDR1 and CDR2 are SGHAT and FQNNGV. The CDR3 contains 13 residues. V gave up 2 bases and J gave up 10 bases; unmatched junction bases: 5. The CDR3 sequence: CASSLSGAPIQYF. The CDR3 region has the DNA TGTGCCAGCAGCTTAAGCGGGGCCCCGATTCAGTACTTC.

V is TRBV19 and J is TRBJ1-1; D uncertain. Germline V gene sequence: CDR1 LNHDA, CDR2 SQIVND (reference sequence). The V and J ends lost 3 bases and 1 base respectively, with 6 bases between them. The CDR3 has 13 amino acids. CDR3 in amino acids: CASSMWANTEAFF. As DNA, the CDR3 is TGTGCCAGTAGTATGTGGGCGAACACTGAAGCTTTCTTT.

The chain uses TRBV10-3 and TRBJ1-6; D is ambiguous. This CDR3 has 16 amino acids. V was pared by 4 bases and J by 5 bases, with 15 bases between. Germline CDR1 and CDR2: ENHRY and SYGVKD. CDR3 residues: CAISVAEVLNNSPLHF. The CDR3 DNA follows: TGTGCCATCAGTGTGGCGGAGGTACTGAATAATTCACCCCTCCACTTT.

CDR3 coding DNA: TGTGCCAGCAGCTTAGGGGGGACAGGGGACCCTGAAGCTTTCTTT. It translates to CASSLGGTGDPEAFF. This sequence joins TRBV7-9 and TRBJ1-1; 10 bases are a match to TRBD1. V lost 1 base, J lost 6 bases, and 5 bases stayed unmatched. Germline lookup yields CDR1 SEHNR and CDR2 FQNEAQ (reference sequence). The CDR3 runs 15 residues.

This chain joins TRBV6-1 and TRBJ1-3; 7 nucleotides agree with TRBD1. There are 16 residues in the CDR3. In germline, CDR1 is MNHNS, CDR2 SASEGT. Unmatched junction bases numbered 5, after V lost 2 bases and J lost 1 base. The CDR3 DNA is TGTGCCAGCAGTGAACCCCCGACAGGGTCTGGAAACACCATATATTTT. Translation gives CASSEPPTGSGNTIYF.

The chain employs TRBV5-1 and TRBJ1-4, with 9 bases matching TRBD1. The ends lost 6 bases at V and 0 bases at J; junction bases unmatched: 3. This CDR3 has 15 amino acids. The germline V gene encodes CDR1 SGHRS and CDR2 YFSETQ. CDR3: CASNNRGPTNEKLFF. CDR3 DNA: TGCGCCAGCAATAACAGGGGGCCAACTAATGAAAAACTGTTTTTT.

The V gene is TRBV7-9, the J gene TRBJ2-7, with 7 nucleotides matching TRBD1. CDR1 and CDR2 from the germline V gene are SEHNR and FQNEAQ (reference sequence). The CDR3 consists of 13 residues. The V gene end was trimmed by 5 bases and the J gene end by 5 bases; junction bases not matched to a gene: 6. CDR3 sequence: CASSRQGSNEQYF. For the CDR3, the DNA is TGTGCCAGCAGCCGACAGGGCTCGAACGAGCAGTACTTC.

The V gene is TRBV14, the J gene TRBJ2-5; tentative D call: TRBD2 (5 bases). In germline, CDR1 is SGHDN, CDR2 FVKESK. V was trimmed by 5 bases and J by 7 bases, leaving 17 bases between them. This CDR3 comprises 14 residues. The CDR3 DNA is TGTGCCAGCAGCACCCAGAGGGCCGAGGGGACCCAGTACTTC. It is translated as CASSTQRAEGTQYF.

Here the CDR3 DNA reads TGTGCCAGCAGCCAAGACCCAGCGGACCACAGACAGCAGTTCTTC. Amino acid sequence: CASSQDPADHRQQFF. This chain uses TRBV3-1 (or the pseudogene TRBV3-2) with TRBJ2-1; perhaps TRBD2 as D (5 bases). CDR1 and CDR2 (germline): LGHDT, YNNKEL (reference sequence). Trimming pared 0 bases from V and 11 bases from J, leaving 17 bases between. The CDR3 loop spans 15 amino acids.

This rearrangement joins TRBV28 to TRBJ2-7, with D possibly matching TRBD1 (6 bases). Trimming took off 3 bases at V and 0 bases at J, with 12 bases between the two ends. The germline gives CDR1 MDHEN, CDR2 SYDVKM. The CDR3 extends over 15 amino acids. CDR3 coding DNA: TGTGCCAGCAGTTTCAACAGGGCCCTCTCCTACGAGCAGTACTTC. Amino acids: CASSFNRALSYEQYF.

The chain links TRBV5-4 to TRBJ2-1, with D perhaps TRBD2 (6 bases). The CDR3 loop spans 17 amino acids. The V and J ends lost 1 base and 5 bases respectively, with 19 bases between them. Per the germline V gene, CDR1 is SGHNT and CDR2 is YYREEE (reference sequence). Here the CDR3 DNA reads TGTGCCAGCAGCTTGAAGCGACTAGTAGATTTCGACAATGAGCAGTTCTTC. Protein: CASSLKRLVDFDNEQFF.

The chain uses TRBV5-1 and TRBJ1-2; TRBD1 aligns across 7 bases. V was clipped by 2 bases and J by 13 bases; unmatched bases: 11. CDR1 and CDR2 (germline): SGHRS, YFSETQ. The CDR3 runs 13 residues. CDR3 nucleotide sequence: TGCGCCAGCAGCTTCGACAGGGATACAGTCGCCACCTTC. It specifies CASSFDRDTVATF.

For the CDR3, the DNA is TGTGCCAGCAGTTTTGAGGGGGCCTCACCCCTCCACTTT. The encoded protein is CASSFEGASPLHF. J is TRBJ1-6 and V is TRBV6-5, with 7 bases aligning to TRBD1. Per germline, CDR1 MNHEY and CDR2 SVGAGI. There are 13 residues in the CDR3. After removal of 4 bases from V and 10 bases from J, the junction contained 4 bases not matched to a gene.

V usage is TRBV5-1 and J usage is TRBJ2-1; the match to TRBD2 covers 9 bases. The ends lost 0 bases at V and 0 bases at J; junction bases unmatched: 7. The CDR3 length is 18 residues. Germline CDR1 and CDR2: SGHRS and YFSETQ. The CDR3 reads CASSLGRSGGSSYNEQFF. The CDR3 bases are TGCGCCAGCAGCTTGGGGAGGAGCGGGGGGAGCTCCTACAATGAGCAGTTCTTC. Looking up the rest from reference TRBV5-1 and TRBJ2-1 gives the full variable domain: KAGVTQTPRYLIKTRGQQVTLSCSPISGHRSVSWYQQTPGQGLQFLFEYFSETQRNKGNFPGRFSGRQFSNSRSEMNVSTLELGDSALYLCASSLGRSGGSSYNEQFFGPGTRLTVL.

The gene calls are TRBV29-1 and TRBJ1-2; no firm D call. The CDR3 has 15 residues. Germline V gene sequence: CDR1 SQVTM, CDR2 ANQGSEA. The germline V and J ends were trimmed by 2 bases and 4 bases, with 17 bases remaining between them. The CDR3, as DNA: TGCAGCGTTGAACAGAGGGTAGCTGGTCCCTATGGCTACACCTTC. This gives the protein CSVEQRVAGPYGYTF.

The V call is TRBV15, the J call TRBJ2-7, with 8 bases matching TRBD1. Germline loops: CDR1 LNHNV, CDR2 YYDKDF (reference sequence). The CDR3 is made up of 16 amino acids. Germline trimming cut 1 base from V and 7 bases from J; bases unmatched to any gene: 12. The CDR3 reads CATSRGPHQGAIEQYF. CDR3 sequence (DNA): TGTGCCACCAGCAGAGGGCCACACCAGGGGGCGATTGAGCAGTACTTC.

The CDR3 spells CASTQGSEKLFF. CDR3 DNA: TGTGCCAGCACCCAGGGTTCCGAAAAACTGTTTTTT. The chain recombines TRBV28 with TRBJ1-4; maybe TRBD1 (5 bases). The CDR3 contains 12 residues. V lost 7 bases and J lost 8, with 11 bases in between. The germline gives CDR1 MDHEN, CDR2 SYDVKM. Drawing the rest from reference TRBV28 and TRBJ1-4, the complete variable domain is DVKVTQSSRYLVKRTGEKVFLECVQDMDHENMFWYRQDPGLGLRLIYFSYDVKMKEKGDIPEGYSVSREKKERFSLILESASTNQTSMYLCASTQGSEKLFFGSGTQLSVL.

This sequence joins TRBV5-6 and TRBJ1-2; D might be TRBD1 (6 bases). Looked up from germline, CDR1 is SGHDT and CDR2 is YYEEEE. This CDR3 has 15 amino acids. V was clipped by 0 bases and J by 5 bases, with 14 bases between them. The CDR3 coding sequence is TGTGCCAGCAGCTTGGGACAGGTAGTTTTGTATGGCTACACCTTC. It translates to CASSLGQVVLYGYTF.

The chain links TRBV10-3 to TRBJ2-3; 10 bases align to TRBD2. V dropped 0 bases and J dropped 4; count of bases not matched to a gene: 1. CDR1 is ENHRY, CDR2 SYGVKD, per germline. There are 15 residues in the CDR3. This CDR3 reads CAISESAGGPDTQYF. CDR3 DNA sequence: TGTGCCATCAGTGAGTCAGCGGGGGGGCCAGATACGCAGTATTTT.

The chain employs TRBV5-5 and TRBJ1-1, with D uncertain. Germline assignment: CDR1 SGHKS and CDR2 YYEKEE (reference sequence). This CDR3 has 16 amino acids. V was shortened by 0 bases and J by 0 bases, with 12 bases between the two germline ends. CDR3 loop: CASSLVLGSVNTEAFF. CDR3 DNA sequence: TGTGCCAGCAGCTTGGTTTTGGGTAGCGTGAACACTGAAGCTTTCTTT.

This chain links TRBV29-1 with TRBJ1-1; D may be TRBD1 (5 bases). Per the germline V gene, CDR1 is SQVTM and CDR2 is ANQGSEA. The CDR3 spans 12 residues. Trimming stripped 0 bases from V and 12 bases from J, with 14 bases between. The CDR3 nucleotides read TGCAGCGTTGAAGATCTGGGGCAGTTTCCTTTCTTT. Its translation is CSVEDLGQFPFF.

CDR3 region: CASSTPNTDTQYF. CDR3 nucleotide sequence: TGTGCCAGCAGCACTCCGAACACAGATACGCAGTATTTT. The chain links TRBV7-9 to TRBJ2-3; D gene ambiguous. Germline-derived CDR1 and CDR2 are SEHNR and FQNEAQ (reference sequence). Trimming removed 5 bases at V and 2 bases at J, with 8 bases between. CDR3 length: 13 amino acids.

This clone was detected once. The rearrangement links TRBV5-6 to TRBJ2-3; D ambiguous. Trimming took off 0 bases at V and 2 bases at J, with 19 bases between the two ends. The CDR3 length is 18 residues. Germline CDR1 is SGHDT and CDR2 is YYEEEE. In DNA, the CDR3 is TGTGCCAGCAGCTTGGAAGAGGCGGTCCTACAACTCACAGATACGCAGTATTTT. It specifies CASSLEEAVLQLTDTQYF. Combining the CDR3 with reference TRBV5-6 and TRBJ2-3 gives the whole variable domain DAGVTQSPTHLIKTRGQQVTLRCSPKSGHDTVSWYQQALGQGPQFIFQYYEEEERQRGNFPDRFSGHQFPNYSSELNVNALLLGDSALYLCASSLEEAVLQLTDTQYFGPGTRLTVL.

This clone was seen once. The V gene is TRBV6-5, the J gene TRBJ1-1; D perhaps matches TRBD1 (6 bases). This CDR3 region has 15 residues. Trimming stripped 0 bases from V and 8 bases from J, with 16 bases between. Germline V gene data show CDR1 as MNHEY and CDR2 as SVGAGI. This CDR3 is CASSYSYSGQTEAFF. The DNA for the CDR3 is TGTGCCAGCAGTTACTCGTACTCAGGACAGACAGAAGCTTTCTTT.

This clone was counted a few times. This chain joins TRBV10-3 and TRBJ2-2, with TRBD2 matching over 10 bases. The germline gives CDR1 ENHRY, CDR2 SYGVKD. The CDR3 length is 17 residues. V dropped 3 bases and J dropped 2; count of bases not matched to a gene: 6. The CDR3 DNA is TGTGCCATCAGTGATCGGCTAGCGGGAGTTAACACCGGGGAGCTGTTTTTT. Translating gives CAISDRLAGVNTGELFF.

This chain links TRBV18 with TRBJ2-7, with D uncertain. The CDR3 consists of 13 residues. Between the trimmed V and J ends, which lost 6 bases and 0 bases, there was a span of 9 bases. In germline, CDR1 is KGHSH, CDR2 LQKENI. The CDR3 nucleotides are TGTGCCAGCTCCGACACTCTCTCCTACGAGCAGTACTTC. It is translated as CASSDTLSYEQYF. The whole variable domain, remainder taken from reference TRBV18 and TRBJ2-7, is NAGVMQNPRHLVRRRGQEARLRCSPMKGHSHVYWYRQLPEEGLKFMVYLQKENIIDESGMPKERFSAEFPKEGPSILRIQQVVRGDSAAYFCASSDTLSYEQYFGPGTRLTVT.